Sequencing of this T cell receptor beta chain was carried out in a study of blood T cell dynamics during melanoma immunotherapy. At the level of the study: First-line therapy was either pembrolizumab or nivolumab with ipilimumab for metastatic melanoma.

TCRdb keeps only in-frame clones here, not all; method: immunoSEQ multiplex PCR. The repertoire holds roughly 5,900 clones, with more than 65% as singletons. This clone was found once. Time point defined: week 3, after first cycle of checkpoint inhibitor. V was pared by 5 bases and J by 2 bases, with 15 bases between. This CDR3 contains 15 residues. Germline CDR1 and CDR2: MGHRA and YSYEKL. The TCR was taken from a human donor with melanoma. This rearrangement joins TRBV4-1 to TRBJ1-2; tentative D call: TRBD1 (6 bases). Sequences were derived from blood, sampled from a patient treated with checkpoint blockade. CDR3 coding DNA: TGCGCCAGCAGCTTCCTCCCCGGACAGAACTATGGCTACACCTTC. Translation gives CASSFLPGQNYGYTF.